This T cell receptor (beta chain) was sequenced for a study of blood T cell repertoires in COVID-19. Data came from immunoSEQ multiplex PCR; TCRdb stores just in-frame clones and leaves some out. This sample yields about 150,000 clones, of which 85% are seen a single time; approximately 7.6% belongs to the top ten. Material for sequencing was peripheral blood. The clonotype comes from a woman of 80 years or more with COVID-19, enrolled during active disease.

The CDR3 is CASSLSGGTEAFF. The CDR3 coding sequence is TGTGCCAGCAGTTTATCAGGGGGTACTGAAGCTTTCTTT. The rearrangement links TRBV12-3 or TRBV12-4 to TRBJ1-1, with 7 bases identical to TRBD1. CDR3 length: 13 residues. V was clipped by 2 bases and J by 5 bases; unmatched bases: 2.